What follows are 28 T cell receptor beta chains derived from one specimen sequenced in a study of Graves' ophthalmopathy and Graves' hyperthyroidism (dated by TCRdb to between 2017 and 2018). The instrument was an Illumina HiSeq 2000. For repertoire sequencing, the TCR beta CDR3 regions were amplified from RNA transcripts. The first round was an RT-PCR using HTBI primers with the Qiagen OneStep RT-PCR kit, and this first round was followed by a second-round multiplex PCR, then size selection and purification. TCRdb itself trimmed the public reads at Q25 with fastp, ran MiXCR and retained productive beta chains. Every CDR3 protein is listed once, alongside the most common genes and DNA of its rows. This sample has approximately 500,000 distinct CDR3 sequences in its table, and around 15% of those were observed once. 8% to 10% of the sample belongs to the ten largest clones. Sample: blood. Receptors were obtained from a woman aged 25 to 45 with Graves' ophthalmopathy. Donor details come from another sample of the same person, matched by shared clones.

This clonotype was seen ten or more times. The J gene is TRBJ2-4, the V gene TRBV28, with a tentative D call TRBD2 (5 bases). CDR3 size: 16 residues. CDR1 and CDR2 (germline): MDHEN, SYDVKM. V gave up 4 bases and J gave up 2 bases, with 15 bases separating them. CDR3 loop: CASSYRPGSTKNIQYF. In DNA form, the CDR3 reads TGTGCCAGCAGTTATCGCCCGGGGTCGACCAAAAACATTCAGTACTTC. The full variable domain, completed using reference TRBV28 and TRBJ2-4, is DVKVTQSSRYLVKRTGEKVFLECVQDMDHENMFWYRQDPGLGLRLIYFSYDVKMKEKGDIPEGYSVSREKKERFSLILESASTNQTSMYLCASSYRPGSTKNIQYFGAGTRLSVL.

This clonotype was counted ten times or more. The CDR3 DNA reads TGTGCCAGCAGCTTGGAGGGTTATGAAGCTTTCTTT. This sequence encodes CASSLEGYEAFF. The chain is built from TRBV5-6 and TRBJ1-1; D call uncertain. This CDR3 has 12 residues. CDR1 is SGHDT and CDR2 is YYEEEE in the germline V gene. Trimming took off 0 bases at V and 7 bases at J, with 7 bases between the two ends.

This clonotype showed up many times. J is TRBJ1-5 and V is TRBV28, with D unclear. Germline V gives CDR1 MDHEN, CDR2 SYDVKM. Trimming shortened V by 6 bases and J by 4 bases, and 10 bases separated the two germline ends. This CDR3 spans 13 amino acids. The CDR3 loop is CASSGVGNQPQHF. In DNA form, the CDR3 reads TGTGCCAGCAGCGGGGTGGGAAATCAGCCCCAGCATTTT. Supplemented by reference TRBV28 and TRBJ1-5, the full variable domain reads DVKVTQSSRYLVKRTGEKVFLECVQDMDHENMFWYRQDPGLGLRLIYFSYDVKMKEKGDIPEGYSVSREKKERFSLILESASTNQTSMYLCASSGVGNQPQHFGDGTRLSIL.

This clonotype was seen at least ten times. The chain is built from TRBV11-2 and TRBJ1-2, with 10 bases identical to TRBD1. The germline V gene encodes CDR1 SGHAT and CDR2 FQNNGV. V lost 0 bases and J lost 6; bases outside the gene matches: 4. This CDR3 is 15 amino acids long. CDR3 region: CASSLDRQGAHGYTF. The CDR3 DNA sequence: TGTGCCAGCAGCTTAGACCGACAGGGGGCCCATGGCTACACCTTC. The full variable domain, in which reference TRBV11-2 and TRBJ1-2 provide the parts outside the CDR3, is EAGVAQSPRYKIIEKRQSVAFWCNPISGHATLYWYQQILGQGPKLLIQFQNNGVVDDSQLPKDRFSAERLKGVDSTLKIQPAKLEDSAVYLCASSLDRQGAHGYTFGSGTRLTVV.

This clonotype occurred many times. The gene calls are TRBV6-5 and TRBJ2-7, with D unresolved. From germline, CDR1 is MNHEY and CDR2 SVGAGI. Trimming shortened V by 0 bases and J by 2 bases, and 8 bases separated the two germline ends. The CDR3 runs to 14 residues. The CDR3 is CASSYSSRTYEQYF. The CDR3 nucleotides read TGTGCCAGCAGTTACTCGTCCCGGACCTACGAGCAGTACTTC.

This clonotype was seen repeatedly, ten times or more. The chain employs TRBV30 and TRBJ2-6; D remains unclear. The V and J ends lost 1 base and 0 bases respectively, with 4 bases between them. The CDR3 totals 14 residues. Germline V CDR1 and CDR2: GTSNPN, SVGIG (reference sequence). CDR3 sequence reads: CAWSGSSGANVLTF. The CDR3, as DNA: TGTGCCTGGAGTGGTAGCTCTGGGGCCAACGTCCTGACTTTC. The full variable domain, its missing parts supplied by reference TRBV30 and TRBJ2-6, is SQTIHQWPATLVQPVGSPLSLECTVEGTSNPNLYWYRQAAGRGLQLLFYSVGIGQISSEVPQNLSASRPQDRQFILSSKKLLLSDSGFYLCAWSGSSGANVLTFGAGSRLTVL.

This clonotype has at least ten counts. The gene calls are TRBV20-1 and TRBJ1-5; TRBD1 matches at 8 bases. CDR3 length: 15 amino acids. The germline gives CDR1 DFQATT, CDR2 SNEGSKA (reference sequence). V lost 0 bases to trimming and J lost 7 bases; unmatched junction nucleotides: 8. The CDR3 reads CSARDLDRAGQPQHF. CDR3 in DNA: TGCAGTGCTAGAGATCTGGACAGGGCGGGGCAGCCCCAGCATTTT.

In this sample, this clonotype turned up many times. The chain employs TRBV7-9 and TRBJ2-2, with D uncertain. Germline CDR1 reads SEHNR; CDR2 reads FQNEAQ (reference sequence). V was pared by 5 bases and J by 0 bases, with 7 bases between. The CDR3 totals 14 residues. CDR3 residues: CASSATANTGELFF. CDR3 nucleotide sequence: TGTGCCAGCAGCGCAACAGCGAACACCGGGGAGCTGTTTTTT. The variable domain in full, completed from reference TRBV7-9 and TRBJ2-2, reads DTGVSQNPRHKITKRGQNVTFRCDPISEHNRLYWYRQTLGQGPEFLTYFQNEAQLEKSRLLSDRFSAERPKGSFSTLEIQRTEQGDSAMYLCASSATANTGELFFGEGSRLTVL.

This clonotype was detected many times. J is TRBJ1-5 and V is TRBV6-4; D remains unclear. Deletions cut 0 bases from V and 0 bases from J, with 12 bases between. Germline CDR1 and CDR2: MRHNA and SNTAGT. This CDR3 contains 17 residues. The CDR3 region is CASSDSRSYSSNQPQHF. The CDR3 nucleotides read TGTGCCAGCAGTGACTCGAGGTCTTACAGTAGCAATCAGCCCCAGCATTTT.

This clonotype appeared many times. CDR3: CASSALRDRATEAFF. In DNA form, the CDR3 reads TGTGCCAGCAGCGCACTTCGGGACAGGGCCACTGAAGCTTTCTTT. The gene calls are TRBV11-2 and TRBJ1-1; 9 bases map to TRBD1. Trimming at V came to 5 bases and at J to 4 bases, leaving 8 bases not matched to a gene. The CDR3 spans 15 residues. The germline V gene encodes CDR1 SGHAT and CDR2 FQNNGV.

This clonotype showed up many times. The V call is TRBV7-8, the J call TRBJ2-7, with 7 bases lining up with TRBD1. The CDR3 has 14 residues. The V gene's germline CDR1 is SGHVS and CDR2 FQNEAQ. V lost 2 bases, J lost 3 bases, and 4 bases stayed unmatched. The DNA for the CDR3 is TGTGCCAGCAGCTTACTTACAGGGGTCTACGAGCAGTACTTC. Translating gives CASSLLTGVYEQYF. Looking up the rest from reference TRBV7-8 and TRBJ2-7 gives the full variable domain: GAGVSQSPRYKVAKRGQDVALRCDPISGHVSLFWYQQALGQGPEFLTYFQNEAQLDKSGLPSDRFFAERPEGSVSTLKIQRTQQEDSAVYLCASSLLTGVYEQYFGPGTRLTVT.

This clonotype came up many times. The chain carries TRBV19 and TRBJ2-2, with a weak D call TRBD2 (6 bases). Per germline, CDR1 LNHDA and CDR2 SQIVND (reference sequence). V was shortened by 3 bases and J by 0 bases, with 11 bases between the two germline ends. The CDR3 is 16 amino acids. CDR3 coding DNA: TGTGCCAGTAGTATCTCTCTAGCGCCGAACACCGGGGAGCTGTTTTTT. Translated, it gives CASSISLAPNTGELFF.

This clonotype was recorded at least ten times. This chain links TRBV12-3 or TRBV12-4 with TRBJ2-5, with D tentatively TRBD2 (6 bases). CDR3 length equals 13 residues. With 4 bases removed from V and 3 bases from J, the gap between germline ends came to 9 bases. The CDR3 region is CASSSPGEETQYF. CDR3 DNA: TGTGCCAGCAGTTCCCCGGGGGAAGAGACCCAGTACTTC.

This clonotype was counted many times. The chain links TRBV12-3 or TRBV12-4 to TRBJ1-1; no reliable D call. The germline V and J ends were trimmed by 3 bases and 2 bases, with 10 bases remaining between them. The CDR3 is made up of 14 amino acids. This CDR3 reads CASSLFSANTEAFF. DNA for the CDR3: TGTGCCAGCAGTTTGTTCAGCGCTAACACTGAAGCTTTCTTT.

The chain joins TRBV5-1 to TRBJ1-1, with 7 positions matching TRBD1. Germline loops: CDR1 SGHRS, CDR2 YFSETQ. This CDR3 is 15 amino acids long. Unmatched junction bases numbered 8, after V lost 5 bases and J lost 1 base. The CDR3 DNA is TGCGCCAGCAGACTGGCTACAGGGGAGAACACTGAAGCTTTCTTT. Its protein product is CASRLATGENTEAFF.

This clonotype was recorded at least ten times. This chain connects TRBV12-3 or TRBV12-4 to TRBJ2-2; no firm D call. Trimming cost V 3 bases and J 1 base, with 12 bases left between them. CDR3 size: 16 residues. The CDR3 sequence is CASSLVAYLNTGELFF. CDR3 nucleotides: TGTGCCAGCAGTTTGGTCGCCTACTTGAACACCGGGGAGCTGTTTTTT.

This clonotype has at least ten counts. The CDR3 DNA sequence: TGTGCCAGCAGTGAAACACGACAGTATAATCAGCCCCAGCATTTT. Its protein is CASSETRQYNQPQHF. This chain connects TRBV6-1 to TRBJ1-5, with D possibly TRBD1 on 5 matching bases. In germline, CDR1 is MNHNS, CDR2 SASEGT. The CDR3 contains 15 residues. Trimming stripped 2 bases from V and 4 bases from J, with 12 bases between.

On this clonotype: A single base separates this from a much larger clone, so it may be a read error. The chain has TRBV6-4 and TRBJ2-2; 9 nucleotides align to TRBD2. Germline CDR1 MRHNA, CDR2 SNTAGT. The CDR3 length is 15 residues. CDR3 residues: CASSVSSGTTGELCF. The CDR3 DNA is TGTGCCAGCAGTGTATCTAGCGGGACAACCGGGGAGCTGTGTTTT.

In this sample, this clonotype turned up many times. CDR3 coding DNA: TGTGCCAGCACCGTTGGGACGGCCACCTACGAGCAGTACTTC. Its translation: CASTVGTATYEQYF. The chain recombines TRBV28 with TRBJ2-7, with D perhaps TRBD1 or TRBD2 (5 bases each). CDR1 and CDR2 from the germline V gene are MDHEN and SYDVKM. Trimming stripped 7 bases from V and 2 bases from J, with 15 bases between. The CDR3 sequence is 14 residues long.

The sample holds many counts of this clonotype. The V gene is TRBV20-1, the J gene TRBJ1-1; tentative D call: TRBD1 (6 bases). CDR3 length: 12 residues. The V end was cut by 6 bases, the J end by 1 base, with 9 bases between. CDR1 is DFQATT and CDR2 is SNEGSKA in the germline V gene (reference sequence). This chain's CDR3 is CSAIRGNTEAFF. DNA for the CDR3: TGCAGTGCAATCAGGGGGAACACTGAAGCTTTCTTT.

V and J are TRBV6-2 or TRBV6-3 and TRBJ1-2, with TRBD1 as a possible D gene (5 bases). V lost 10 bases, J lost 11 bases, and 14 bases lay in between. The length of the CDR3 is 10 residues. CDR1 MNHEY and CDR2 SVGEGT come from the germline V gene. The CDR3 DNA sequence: TGTGCCATCAAAAGGGGTGGTTACACCTTC. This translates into CAIKRGGYTF.

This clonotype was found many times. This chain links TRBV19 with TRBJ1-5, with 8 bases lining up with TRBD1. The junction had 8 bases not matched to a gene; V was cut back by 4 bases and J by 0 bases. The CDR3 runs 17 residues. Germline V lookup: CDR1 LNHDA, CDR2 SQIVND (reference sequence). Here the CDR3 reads CASSTRPGQDSNQPQHF. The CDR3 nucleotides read TGTGCCAGTAGTACCCGCCCGGGACAGGATAGCAATCAGCCCCAGCATTTT.

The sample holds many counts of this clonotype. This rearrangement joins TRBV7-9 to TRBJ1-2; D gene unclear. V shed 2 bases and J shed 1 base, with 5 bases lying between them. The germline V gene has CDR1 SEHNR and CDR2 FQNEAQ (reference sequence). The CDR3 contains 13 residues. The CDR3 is CASSLWDNYGYTF. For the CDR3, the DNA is TGTGCCAGCAGCTTATGGGATAACTATGGCTACACCTTC.

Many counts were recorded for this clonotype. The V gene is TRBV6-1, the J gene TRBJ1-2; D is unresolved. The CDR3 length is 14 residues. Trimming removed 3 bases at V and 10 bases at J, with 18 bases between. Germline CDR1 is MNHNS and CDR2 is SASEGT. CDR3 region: CASSEPEAGLDYTF. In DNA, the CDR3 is TGTGCCAGCAGTGAGCCCGAGGCAGGCCTCGACTACACCTTC.

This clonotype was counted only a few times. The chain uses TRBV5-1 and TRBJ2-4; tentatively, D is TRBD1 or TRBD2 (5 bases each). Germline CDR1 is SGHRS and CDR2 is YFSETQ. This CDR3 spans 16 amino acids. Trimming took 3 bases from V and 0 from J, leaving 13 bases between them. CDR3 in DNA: TGCGCCAGCAGCTGGGACGCATCCGGAGCCAAAAACATTCAGTACTTC. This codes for CASSWDASGAKNIQYF.

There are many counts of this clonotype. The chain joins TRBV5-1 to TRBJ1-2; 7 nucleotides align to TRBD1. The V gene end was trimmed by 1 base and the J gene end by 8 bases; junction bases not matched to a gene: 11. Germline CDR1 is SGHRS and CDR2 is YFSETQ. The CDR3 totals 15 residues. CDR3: CASSLRGNRGEGYTF. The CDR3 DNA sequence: TGCGCCAGCAGCTTGCGGGGCAACAGGGGTGAGGGCTACACCTTC.

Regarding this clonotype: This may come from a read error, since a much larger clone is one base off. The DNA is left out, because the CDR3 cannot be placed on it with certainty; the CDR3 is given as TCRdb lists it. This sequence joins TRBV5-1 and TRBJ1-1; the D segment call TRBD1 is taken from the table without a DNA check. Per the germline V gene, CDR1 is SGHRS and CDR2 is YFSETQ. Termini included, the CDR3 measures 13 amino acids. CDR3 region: CASSWGQGAEACF.

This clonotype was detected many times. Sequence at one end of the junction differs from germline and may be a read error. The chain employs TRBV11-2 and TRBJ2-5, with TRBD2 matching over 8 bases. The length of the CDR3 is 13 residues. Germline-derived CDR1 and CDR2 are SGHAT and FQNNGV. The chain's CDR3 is CASKLTAGGPSSF. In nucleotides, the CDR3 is TGTGCCAGCAAGTTAACGGCGGGGGGCCCCTCTTCTTTC.